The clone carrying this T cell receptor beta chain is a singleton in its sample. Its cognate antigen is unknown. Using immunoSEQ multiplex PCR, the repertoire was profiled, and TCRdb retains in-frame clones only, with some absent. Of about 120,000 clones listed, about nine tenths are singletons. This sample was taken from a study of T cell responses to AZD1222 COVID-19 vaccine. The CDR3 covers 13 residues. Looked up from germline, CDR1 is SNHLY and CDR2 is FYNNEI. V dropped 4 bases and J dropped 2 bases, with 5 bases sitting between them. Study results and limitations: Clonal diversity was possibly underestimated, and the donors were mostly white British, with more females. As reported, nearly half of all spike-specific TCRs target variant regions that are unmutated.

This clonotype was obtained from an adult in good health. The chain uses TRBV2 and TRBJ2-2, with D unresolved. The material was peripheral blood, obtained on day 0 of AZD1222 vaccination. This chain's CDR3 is CASSAANTGELFF. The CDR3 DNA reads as TGTGCCAGCAGTGCGGCAAACACCGGGGAGCTGTTTTTT. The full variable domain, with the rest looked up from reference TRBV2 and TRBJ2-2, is EPEVTQTPSHQVTQMGQEVILRCVPISNHLYFYWYRQILGQKVEFLVSFYNNEISEKSEIFDDQFSVERPDGSNFTLKIRSTKLEDSAMYFCASSAANTGELFFGEGSRLTVL.